This is a list of T cell receptor beta chains from one sample in a study of post-analysis software for immune sequencing data. TCRdb used MiXCR to reprocess the PCR reads, holding one entry per CDR3 protein. The sample shows approximately 660,000 distinct CDR3 sequences, approximately 60% of them seen only once. The sequencing input was blood. These receptor sequences come from a girl aged 2-10 years with multiple sclerosis. CDR3s include the opening cysteine and the closing phenylalanine or tryptophan. The size field is filled for only some rows; it gives once, few, many or a size class.

j_call: TRBJ2-1; clone_size: few; v_call: TRBV7-9; cdr3_aa: CASSPGNMDEQFF
j_call: TRBJ2-1; clone_size: few; v_call: TRBV29-1; cdr3_aa: CSGRGTGESGVPYNEQFF
j_call: TRBJ1-2; clone_size: .; v_call: TRBV20-1; cdr3_aa: CSARKKLEVGYTF
j_call: TRBJ1-1; clone_size: once; v_call: TRBV6-5; cdr3_aa: CASSSRGDDGEAFF
j_call: .; clone_size: .; v_call: TRBV12-3/TRBV12-4; cdr3_aa: CASSAGQGHQETQYF
j_call: TRBJ2-1; clone_size: .; v_call: TRBV5-4; cdr3_aa: CASSPLNGGYNEQFF
j_call: TRBJ2-7; clone_size: few; v_call: TRBV7-9; cdr3_aa: CASSLAQSYEQYF
j_call: TRBJ2-1; clone_size: .; v_call: TRBV12-3/TRBV12-4; cdr3_aa: CASSARTSGEYNEQFF
j_call: TRBJ1-3; clone_size: .; v_call: TRBV9; cdr3_aa: CASSVRHGDTIYF
j_call: TRBJ2-3; clone_size: .; v_call: TRBV14; cdr3_aa: CASSQVGGRDTQYF
j_call: TRBJ2-3; clone_size: .; v_call: TRBV19; cdr3_aa: CASTSTPGALTDTQYF
j_call: TRBJ1-2; clone_size: few; v_call: TRBV25-1; cdr3_aa: CASSGGPPRGYTF
j_call: TRBJ2-3; clone_size: .; v_call: TRBV11-2; cdr3_aa: CASSLGGPALTDTQYF
j_call: TRBJ2-3; clone_size: .; v_call: TRBV5-6; cdr3_aa: CASSSGGGTQYF
j_call: TRBJ1-2; clone_size: .; v_call: TRBV6-2/TRBV6-3; cdr3_aa: CASSYVQENYGYTF
j_call: TRBJ2-1; clone_size: .; v_call: TRBV11-2; cdr3_aa: CASSLVSPLWQGGSYNEQFF
j_call: TRBJ2-1; clone_size: .; v_call: TRBV5-1; cdr3_aa: CASSSHRDGDEQFF
j_call: TRBJ1-2; clone_size: .; v_call: TRBV6-5; cdr3_aa: CASRTAYGYTF
j_call: TRBJ2-5; clone_size: .; v_call: TRBV6-2/TRBV6-3; cdr3_aa: CASSPSSGAAYNEQYF
j_call: TRBJ2-3; clone_size: .; v_call: TRBV6-5; cdr3_aa: CASIQAGRTDTQYF
j_call: TRBJ2-1; clone_size: .; v_call: TRBV7-3; cdr3_aa: CASSSWDVYNEQFF
j_call: TRBJ2-1; clone_size: .; v_call: TRBV7-2; cdr3_aa: CASSLGGAKRNEQFF
j_call: TRBJ2-7; clone_size: once; v_call: TRBV7-2; cdr3_aa: CASSLGLGHYEQYF
j_call: TRBJ2-1; clone_size: .; v_call: TRBV27; cdr3_aa: CASSPRRGDSSSYNEQFF
j_call: TRBJ2-3; clone_size: .; v_call: TRBV7-6; cdr3_aa: CASSSYLGSTQYF
j_call: TRBJ1-2; clone_size: few; v_call: TRBV5-1; cdr3_aa: CASSPGQGSDARYGYTF
j_call: TRBJ2-6; clone_size: few; v_call: TRBV20-1; cdr3_aa: CSARQGNSGANVLTF
j_call: TRBJ2-3; clone_size: .; v_call: TRBV4-2; cdr3_aa: CASSQDIGLGDTQYF
j_call: TRBJ2-7; clone_size: .; v_call: TRBV5-1; cdr3_aa: CASSPDLYEQYF
j_call: TRBJ2-5; clone_size: few; v_call: TRBV10-3; cdr3_aa: CAISDGETQYF
j_call: TRBJ2-1; clone_size: .; v_call: TRBV5-1; cdr3_aa: CVSSRGRFTVNEQFF
j_call: TRBJ2-1; clone_size: few; v_call: TRBV18; cdr3_aa: CASSPRSNEQFF
j_call: TRBJ2-3; clone_size: .; v_call: TRBV7-2; cdr3_aa: CAGSFASSTDTQYF
j_call: TRBJ1-5; clone_size: .; v_call: TRBV12-3/TRBV12-4; cdr3_aa: CASSYSNQPQHF
j_call: TRBJ2-1; clone_size: .; v_call: TRBV5-1; cdr3_aa: CASSFISGGPQNEQFF
j_call: TRBJ2-7; clone_size: few; v_call: TRBV20-1; cdr3_aa: CSARGDPAYEQYF
j_call: TRBJ2-1; clone_size: .; v_call: TRBV12-3/TRBV12-4; cdr3_aa: CASSFPSGREQSSYNEQFF
j_call: TRBJ2-1; clone_size: once; v_call: TRBV7-9; cdr3_aa: CASSSGSGGGSYNEQFF
j_call: TRBJ2-1; clone_size: .; v_call: TRBV7-8; cdr3_aa: CASSFRGGLRSYNEQFF
j_call: TRBJ2-7; clone_size: .; v_call: TRBV12-5; cdr3_aa: CASGLGLAKDYEQYF
j_call: TRBJ2-5; clone_size: few; v_call: TRBV30; cdr3_aa: CAWSVGLAGQETQYF
j_call: TRBJ2-7; clone_size: .; v_call: TRBV10-3; cdr3_aa: CAISGLPDEQYF
j_call: TRBJ2-5; clone_size: .; v_call: TRBV3-1; cdr3_aa: CASSQDVGLAGDAETQYF
j_call: TRBJ1-1; clone_size: .; v_call: TRBV20-1; cdr3_aa: CSARDGHQNTEAFF
j_call: TRBJ2-5; clone_size: .; v_call: TRBV7-8; cdr3_aa: CASSLFDSRGETQYF
j_call: .; clone_size: .; v_call: TRBV5-5; cdr3_aa: CASSWRRGENQETQFF
j_call: TRBJ2-2; clone_size: .; v_call: TRBV5-5; cdr3_aa: CASSLAFGELFF
j_call: TRBJ1-1; clone_size: .; v_call: TRBV29-1; cdr3_aa: CSMTGVPLTPVMNTEAFF
j_call: TRBJ1-2; clone_size: few; v_call: TRBV24-1; cdr3_aa: CATSDGGTEELYGYTF
j_call: TRBJ2-1; clone_size: .; v_call: TRBV28; cdr3_aa: CASRDRDSYNEQFF